This TCR beta chain is drawn from a study of T cells in localized non-small cell lung cancer. Study-wide results and caveats: When the top 100 tumor clones were examined, a median about 60 of them also appeared in the adjacent lung, which was paired and uninvolved. Patients showing higher blood T cell density tended to see longer overall survival. Uninvolved nearby lung showed the greatest T cell clonality, exceeding that found in tumor.

This clone was counted once. Antigen unknown. This table comes from immunoSEQ multiplex PCR, and its TCRdb copy is limited to in-frame clones, with some not included. The sample lists 25,000 to 30,000 clones, roughly 90% occurring once. The CDR3 runs to 16 residues. Trimming removed 2 bases from V and 7 bases from J; junction bases left unmatched: 9. The V gene's germline CDR1 is SGHNT and CDR2 YYREEE (reference sequence). The V call is TRBV5-4, the J call TRBJ1-6; the match to TRBD1 covers 7 bases. Sequences were derived from peripheral blood, sampled before any cancer treatment. This clonotype was obtained from an older female donor with stage I lung adenocarcinoma. The CDR3 sequence is CASSLNRQGNNSPLHF. CDR3 in DNA: TGTGCCAGCAGCTTAAATAGACAGGGAAACAATTCACCCCTCCACTTT.